The clone carrying this TCR beta chain showed up many times. Its antigen is currently unknown. RNA transcripts were the source from which TCR beta CDR3 regions were amplified. The workflow started with a first-round RT-PCR run with HTBI primers and then moved on to a second-round multiplex PCR. TCRdb redid the calling of the multiplex PCR reads with MiXCR, one entry per CDR3 protein. In the table there are about half a million distinct CDR3 sequences, roughly 14% of which are singletons. The data are from a study of Graves' ophthalmopathy and Graves' hyperthyroidism. Study observations and caveats: Sensitivity of roughly 88% and specificity of around 76% were achieved when a 13-signature model separated ophthalmopathy from stable hyperthyroidism.

Among the exclusions were patients with other autoimmune diseases, uncontrolled infections, pregnancy or lactation. The authors used Ficoll-Paque density gradient centrifugation to separate PBMCs. The input was approximately 9.3 ml of fresh peripheral blood. From germline, CDR1 is MNHNS and CDR2 SASEGT. V was clipped by 4 bases and J by 4 bases; unmatched bases: 3. This CDR3 region has 16 residues. What was sequenced was blood. The V call is TRBV6-1, the J call TRBJ2-2, with 13 bases identical to TRBD2. This sequence was found in a woman aged 25 to 45 with Graves' ophthalmopathy. This CDR3 is CASSGTSGSVTGELFF. The CDR3 nucleotides are TGTGCCAGCAGTGGGACTAGCGGGAGTGTCACCGGGGAGCTGTTTTTT.